The clone carrying this T cell receptor beta chain was picked up a small number of times. No antigen is known for it. The source of the sample is a study of T-cell memory formation after mild COVID-19. The overall study: Clustering of TCRs was largely donor specific.

Study-wide points: A balance of CD4 and CD8 characterized clones contracting day 15 to 85, whereas later expanders leaned CD4+. Researchers could not confirm that second-wave clones peaking on day 37 targeted SARS-CoV-2.

TCR alpha and TCR beta cDNA libraries carrying sample barcodes and UMIs were produced by 5'RACE using constant-segment primers. One entry per CDR3 protein results from TCRdb running MiXCR on the 5' RACE reads. The sample has roughly 52,000 distinct CDR3 sequences, about 7.3% seen once. Trimming shortened V by 5 bases and J by 5 bases, and 9 bases separated the two germline ends. CDR3 length: 12 amino acids. Germline CDR1 MNHEY, CDR2 SVGAGI. This receptor was identified in a man in his late teens or twenties who had mild COVID-19 (a few samples of this study predate the infection). Cell type and time point are not known. The chain employs TRBV6-5 and TRBJ1-1, with D possibly matching TRBD1 (6 bases). The sequencing sample was made of PBMCs or a T cell subset sorted from them (not recorded which). CDR3 amino acids: CASSQGYTEAFF. The CDR3 DNA is TGTGCCAGCAGTCAGGGGTATACTGAAGCTTTCTTT.